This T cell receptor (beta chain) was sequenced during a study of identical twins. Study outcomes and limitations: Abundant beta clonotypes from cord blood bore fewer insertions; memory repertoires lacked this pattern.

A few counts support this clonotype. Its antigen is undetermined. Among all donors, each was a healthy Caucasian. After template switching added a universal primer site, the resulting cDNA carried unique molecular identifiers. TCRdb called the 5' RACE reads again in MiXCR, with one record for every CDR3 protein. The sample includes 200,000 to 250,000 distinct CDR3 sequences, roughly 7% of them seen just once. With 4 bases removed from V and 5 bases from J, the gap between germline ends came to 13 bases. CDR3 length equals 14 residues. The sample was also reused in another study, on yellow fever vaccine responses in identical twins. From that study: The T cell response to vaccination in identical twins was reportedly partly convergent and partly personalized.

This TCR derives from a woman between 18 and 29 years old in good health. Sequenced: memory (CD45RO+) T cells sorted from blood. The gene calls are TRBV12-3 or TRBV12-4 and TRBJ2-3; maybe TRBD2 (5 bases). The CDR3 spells CASSSRDARDTQYF. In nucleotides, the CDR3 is TGTGCCAGCAGTTCTCGGGATGCCAGAGATACGCAGTATTTT.